What follows are 9 T cell receptor beta chains derived from one specimen sequenced in a study of blood T cell repertoires in COVID-19. Produced via immunoSEQ multiplex PCR; TCRdb's table is partial and in-frame only. The sample gives roughly 220,000 clones, roughly 84% of which show up once; about 3% is in the top ten. The sample consisted of peripheral blood. These receptors were collected from a woman younger than 45 who had recovered from COVID-19.

The rearrangement uses TRBV25-1 and TRBJ2-1; TRBD2 matches 11 bases. Germline-derived CDR1 and CDR2 are MGHDK and SYGVNS. The length of the CDR3 is 17 residues. Unmatched junction bases numbered 7, after V lost 6 bases and J lost 0 bases. The DNA for the CDR3 is TGTGCCAGCAGCGTAGGGACTAGCGGCAGCTCCTACAATGAGCAGTTCTTC. Its translation is CASSVGTSGSSYNEQFF.

The chain joins TRBV4-1 to TRBJ2-2, with no clear D. V lost 0 bases, J lost 2 bases, and 13 bases lay in between. The germline V gene encodes CDR1 MGHRA and CDR2 YSYEKL. The CDR3 totals 17 residues. CDR3 bases: TGCGCCAGCAGCCAAGACTTGTACGCGCCTAACACCGGGGAGCTGTTTTTT. As protein: CASSQDLYAPNTGELFF.

The chain links TRBV11-2 to TRBJ2-2, with a tentative D call TRBD2 (5 bases). V lost 0 bases and J lost 7, with 6 bases in between. Germline CDR1 reads SGHAT; CDR2 reads FQNNGV. CDR3 size: 13 residues. CDR3 residues: CASSLDRGGELFF. As DNA, the CDR3 is TGTGCCAGCAGCTTAGATCGGGGCGGGGAGCTGTTTTTT.

The V call is TRBV28, the J call TRBJ2-7; no firm D call. Germline CDR1 reads MDHEN; CDR2 reads SYDVKM. The CDR3 is 15 amino acids. Trimming removed 3 bases at V and 1 base at J, with 13 bases between. This CDR3 reads CASSLAYRPSYEQYF. CDR3 coding DNA: TGTGCCAGCAGTTTGGCTTACAGACCATCCTACGAGCAGTACTTC.

This CDR3 reads CASSYLPGGTWDVYNEQFF. The DNA for the CDR3 is TGCGCCAGCAGCTACCTCCCAGGGGGGACCTGGGATGTATACAATGAGCAGTTCTTC. The rearrangement uses TRBV5-1 and TRBJ2-1; D may be TRBD1 (7 bases). Germline values: CDR1 SGHRS, CDR2 YFSETQ. The CDR3 is 19 amino acids. V shed 3 bases and J shed 4 bases, with 26 bases lying between them.

The chain couples TRBV9 to TRBJ1-2, with D possibly being TRBD1 (5 bases). V was pared by 2 bases and J by 2 bases, with 10 bases between. Germline CDR1 reads SGDLS; CDR2 reads YYNGEE. The CDR3 extends over 14 amino acids. The CDR3 sequence is CASSVLGQNYGYTF. CDR3 nucleotides: TGTGCCAGCAGCGTGCTGGGGCAGAACTATGGCTACACCTTC. The full variable domain, with the rest looked up from reference TRBV9 and TRBJ1-2, is DSGVTQTPKHLITATGQRVTLRCSPRSGDLSVYWYQQSLDQGLQFLIQYYNGEERAKGNILERFSAQQFPDLHSELNLSSLELGDSALYFCASSVLGQNYGYTFGSGTRLTVV.

This clone was picked up one time. The chain employs TRBV2 and TRBJ2-1; 7 bases agree with TRBD2. J was trimmed by 2 bases and V by 6 bases; bases with no gene match: 4. Per the germline V gene, CDR1 is SNHLY and CDR2 is FYNNEI. The CDR3 has 14 residues. The CDR3 DNA reads as TGTGCCAGCAGCGCTAGCGGAACCTACAATGAGCAGTTCTTC. This translates into CASSASGTYNEQFF.

The J gene is TRBJ2-5, the V gene TRBV3-1 (or the pseudogene TRBV3-2), with 10 bases that match TRBD2. Trimming removed 4 bases from V and 2 bases from J; junction bases left unmatched: 16. Germline V gene data show CDR1 as LGHDT and CDR2 as YNNKEL (reference sequence). This CDR3 comprises 19 residues. CDR3 DNA sequence: TGTGCCAGCAGCCCGCTAGCGGGAGAAAGAGGGTGGATACAAGAGACCCAGTACTTC. This gives the protein CASSPLAGERGWIQETQYF.

This sequence joins TRBV10-3 and TRBJ2-1, with a weak D call TRBD2 (6 bases). CDR3 length: 18 residues. The germline V gene has CDR1 ENHRY and CDR2 SYGVKD. The V gene lost 0 bases and the J gene lost 0 bases, with 15 bases spanning the gap. CDR3 nucleotides: TGTGCCATCAGTGAGTCGAGGAGCGGAGGGGACTCCTACAATGAGCAGTTCTTC. It encodes CAISESRSGGDSYNEQFF.